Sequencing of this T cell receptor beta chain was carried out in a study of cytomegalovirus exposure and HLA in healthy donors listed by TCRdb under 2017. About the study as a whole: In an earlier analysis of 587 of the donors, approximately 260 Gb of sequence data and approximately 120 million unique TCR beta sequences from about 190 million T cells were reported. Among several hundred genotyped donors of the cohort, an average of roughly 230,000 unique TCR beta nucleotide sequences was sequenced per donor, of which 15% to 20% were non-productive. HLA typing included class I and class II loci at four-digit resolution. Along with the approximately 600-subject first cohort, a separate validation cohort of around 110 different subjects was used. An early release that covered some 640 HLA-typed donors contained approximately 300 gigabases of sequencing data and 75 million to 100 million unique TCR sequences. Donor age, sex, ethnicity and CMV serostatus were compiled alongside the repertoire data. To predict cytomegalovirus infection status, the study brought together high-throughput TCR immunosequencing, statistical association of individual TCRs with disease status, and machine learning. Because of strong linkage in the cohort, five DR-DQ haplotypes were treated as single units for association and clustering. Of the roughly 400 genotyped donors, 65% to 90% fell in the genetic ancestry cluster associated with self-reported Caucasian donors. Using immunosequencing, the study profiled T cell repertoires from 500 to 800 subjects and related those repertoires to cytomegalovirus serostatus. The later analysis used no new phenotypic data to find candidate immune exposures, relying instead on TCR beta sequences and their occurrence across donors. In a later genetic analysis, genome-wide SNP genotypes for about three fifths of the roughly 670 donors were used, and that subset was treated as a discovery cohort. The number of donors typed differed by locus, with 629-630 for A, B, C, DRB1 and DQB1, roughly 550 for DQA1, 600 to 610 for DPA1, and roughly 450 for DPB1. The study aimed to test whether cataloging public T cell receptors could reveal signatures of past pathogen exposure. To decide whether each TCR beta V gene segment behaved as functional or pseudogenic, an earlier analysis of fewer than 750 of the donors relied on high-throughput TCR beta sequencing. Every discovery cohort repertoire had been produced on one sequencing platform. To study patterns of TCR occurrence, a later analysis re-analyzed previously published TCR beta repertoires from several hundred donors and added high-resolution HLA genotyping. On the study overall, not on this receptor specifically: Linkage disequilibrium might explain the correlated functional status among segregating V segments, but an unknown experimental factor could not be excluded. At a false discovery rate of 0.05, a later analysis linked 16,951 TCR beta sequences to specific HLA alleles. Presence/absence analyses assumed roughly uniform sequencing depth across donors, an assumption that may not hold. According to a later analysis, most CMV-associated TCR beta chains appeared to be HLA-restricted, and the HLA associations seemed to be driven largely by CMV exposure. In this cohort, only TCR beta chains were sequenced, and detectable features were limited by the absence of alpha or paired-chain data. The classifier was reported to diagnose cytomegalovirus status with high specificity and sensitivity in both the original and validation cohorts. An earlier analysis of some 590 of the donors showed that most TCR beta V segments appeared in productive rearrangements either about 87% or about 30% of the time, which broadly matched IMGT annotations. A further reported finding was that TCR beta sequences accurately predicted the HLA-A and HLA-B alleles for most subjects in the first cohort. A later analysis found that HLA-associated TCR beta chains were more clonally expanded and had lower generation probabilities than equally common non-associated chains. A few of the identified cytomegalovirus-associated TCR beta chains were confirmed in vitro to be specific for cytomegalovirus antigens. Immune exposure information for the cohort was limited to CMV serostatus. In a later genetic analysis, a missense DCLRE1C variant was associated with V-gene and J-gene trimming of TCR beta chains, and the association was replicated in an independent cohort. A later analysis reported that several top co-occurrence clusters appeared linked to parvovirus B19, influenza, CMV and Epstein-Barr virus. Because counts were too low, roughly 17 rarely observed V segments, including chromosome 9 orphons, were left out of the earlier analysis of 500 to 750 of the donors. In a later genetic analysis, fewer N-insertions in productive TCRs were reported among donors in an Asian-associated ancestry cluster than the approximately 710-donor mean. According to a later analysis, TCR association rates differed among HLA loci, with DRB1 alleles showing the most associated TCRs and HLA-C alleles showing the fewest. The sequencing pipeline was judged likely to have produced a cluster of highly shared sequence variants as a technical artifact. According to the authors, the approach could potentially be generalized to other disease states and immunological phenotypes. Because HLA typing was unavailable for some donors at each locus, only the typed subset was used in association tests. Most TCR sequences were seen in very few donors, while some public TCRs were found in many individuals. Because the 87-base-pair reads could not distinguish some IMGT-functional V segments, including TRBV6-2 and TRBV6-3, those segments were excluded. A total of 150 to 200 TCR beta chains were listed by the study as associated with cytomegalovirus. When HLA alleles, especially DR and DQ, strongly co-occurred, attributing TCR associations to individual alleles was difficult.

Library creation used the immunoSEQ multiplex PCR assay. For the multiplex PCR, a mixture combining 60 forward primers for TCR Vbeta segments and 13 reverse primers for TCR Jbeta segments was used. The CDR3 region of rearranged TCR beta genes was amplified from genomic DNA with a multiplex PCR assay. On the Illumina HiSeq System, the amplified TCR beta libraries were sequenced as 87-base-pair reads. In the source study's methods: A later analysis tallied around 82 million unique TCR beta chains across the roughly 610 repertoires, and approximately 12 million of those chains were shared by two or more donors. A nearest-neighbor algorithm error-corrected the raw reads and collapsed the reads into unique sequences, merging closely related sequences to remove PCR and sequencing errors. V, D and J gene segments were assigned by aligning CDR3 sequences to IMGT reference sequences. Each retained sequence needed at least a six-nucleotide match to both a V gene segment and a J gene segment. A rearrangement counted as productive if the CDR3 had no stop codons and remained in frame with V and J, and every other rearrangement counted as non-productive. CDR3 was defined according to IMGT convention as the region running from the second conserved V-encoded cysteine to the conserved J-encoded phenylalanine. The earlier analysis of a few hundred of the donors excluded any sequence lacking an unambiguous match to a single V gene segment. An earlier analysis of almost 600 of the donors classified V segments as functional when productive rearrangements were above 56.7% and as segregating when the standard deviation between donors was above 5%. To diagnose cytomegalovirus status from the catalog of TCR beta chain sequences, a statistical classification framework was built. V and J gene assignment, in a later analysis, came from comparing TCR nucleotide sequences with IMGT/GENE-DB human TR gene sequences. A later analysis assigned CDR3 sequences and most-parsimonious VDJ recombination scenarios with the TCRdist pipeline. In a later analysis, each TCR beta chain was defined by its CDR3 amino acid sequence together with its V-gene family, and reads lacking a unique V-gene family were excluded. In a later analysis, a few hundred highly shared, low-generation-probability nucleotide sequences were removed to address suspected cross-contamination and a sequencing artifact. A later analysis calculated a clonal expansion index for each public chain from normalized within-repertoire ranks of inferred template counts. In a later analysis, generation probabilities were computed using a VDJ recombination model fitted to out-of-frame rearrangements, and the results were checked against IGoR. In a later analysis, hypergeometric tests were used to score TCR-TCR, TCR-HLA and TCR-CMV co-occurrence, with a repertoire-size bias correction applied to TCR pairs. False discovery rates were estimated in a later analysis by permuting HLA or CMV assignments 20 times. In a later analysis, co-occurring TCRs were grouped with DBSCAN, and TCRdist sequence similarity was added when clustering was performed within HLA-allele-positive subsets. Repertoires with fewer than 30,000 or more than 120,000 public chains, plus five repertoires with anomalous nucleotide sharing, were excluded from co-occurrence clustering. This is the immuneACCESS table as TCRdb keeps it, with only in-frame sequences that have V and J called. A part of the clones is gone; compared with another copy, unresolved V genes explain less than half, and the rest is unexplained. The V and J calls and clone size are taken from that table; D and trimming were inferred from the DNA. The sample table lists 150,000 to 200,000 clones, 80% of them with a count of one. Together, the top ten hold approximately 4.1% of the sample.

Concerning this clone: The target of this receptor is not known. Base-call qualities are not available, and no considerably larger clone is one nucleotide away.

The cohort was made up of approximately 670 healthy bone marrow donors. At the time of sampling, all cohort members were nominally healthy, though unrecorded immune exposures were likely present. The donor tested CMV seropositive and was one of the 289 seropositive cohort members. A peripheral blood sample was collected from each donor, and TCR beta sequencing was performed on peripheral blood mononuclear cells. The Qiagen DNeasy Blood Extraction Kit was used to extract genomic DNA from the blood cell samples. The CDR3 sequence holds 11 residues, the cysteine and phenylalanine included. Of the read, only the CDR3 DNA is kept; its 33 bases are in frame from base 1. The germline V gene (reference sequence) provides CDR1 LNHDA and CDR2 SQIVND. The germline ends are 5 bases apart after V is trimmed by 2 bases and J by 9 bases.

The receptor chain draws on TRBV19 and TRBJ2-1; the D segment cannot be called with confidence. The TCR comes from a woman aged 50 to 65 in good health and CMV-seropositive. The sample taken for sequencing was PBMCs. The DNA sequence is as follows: TGTGCCAGTAGTATACCGGGTGAGCAGTTCTTC. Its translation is CASSIPGEQFF. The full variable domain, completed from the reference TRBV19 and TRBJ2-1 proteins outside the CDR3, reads DGGITQSPKYLFRKEGQNVTLSCEQNLNHDAMYWYRQDPGQGLRLIYYSQIVNDFQKGDIAEGYSVSREKKESFPLTVTSAQKNPTAFYLCASSIPGEQFFGPGTRLTVL.